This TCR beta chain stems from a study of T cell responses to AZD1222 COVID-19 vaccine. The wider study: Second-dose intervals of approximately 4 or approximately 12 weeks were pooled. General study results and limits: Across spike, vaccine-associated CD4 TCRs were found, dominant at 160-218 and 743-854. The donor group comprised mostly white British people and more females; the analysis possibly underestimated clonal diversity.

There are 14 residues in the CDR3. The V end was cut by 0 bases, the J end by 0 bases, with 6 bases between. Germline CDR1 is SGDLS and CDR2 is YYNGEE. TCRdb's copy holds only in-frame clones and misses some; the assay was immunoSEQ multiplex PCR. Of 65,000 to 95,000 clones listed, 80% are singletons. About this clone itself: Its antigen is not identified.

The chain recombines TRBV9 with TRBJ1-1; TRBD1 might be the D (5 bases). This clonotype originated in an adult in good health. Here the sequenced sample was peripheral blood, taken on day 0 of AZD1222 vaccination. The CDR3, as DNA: TGTGCCAGCAGCGTAGGACAGTTGAACACTGAAGCTTTCTTT. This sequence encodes CASSVGQLNTEAFF.